This record looks at one T cell receptor (beta chain) sequence and its context. In its sample, this clone was seen a few times. Its antigen target is currently unknown. Base qualities are missing; no much larger clone stands one base away. Clipping removes 6 bases from V and 2 bases from J, with 4 as the unmatched junction base count. Reading from cysteine to phenylalanine, the CDR3 counts 14 amino acids. Just the 42-base CDR3 DNA is kept, in frame starting at base 1. CDR1 and CDR2, per the germline V gene, are MNHNS and SASEGT. Preparation of the library involved the immunoSEQ multiplex PCR assay. The multiplex PCR relied on a mix of 60 forward primers for TCR Vbeta segments and 13 reverse primers for TCR Jbeta segments. A multiplex PCR assay on genomic DNA amplified the CDR3 region of rearranged TCR beta genes. Amplified TCR beta libraries were sequenced as 87-base-pair reads on the Illumina HiSeq System. In the source study's methods: Across the roughly 640 repertoires, a later analysis counted tens of millions of unique TCR beta chains, around 11 million of which were shared by at least two donors. To remove PCR and sequencing errors, raw reads were error-corrected and collapsed into unique sequences using a nearest-neighbor algorithm that merged closely related sequences. CDR3 sequences were aligned to IMGT reference sequences to assign V, D and J gene segments. Each retained sequence needed at least a six-nucleotide match to both a V gene segment and a J gene segment. Rearrangements were classified as productive when the CDR3 lacked stop codons and remained in frame with V and J, and all other rearrangements were classified as non-productive. CDR3 was defined by IMGT convention, running from the second conserved V-encoded cysteine to the conserved J-encoded phenylalanine. The earlier analysis of a few hundred of the donors excluded sequences that lacked an unambiguous match to a single V gene segment. An earlier analysis of just under 600 of the donors called V segments functional above 56.7% productive rearrangements and segregating when the between-donor standard deviation exceeded 5%. A statistical classification framework was developed to diagnose cytomegalovirus status using the catalog of TCR beta chain sequences. In a later analysis, TCR nucleotide sequences were compared against IMGT/GENE-DB human TR gene sequences so that V and J genes could be assigned. Using the TCRdist pipeline, a later analysis assigned CDR3 sequences along with most-parsimonious VDJ recombination scenarios. A later analysis defined each TCR beta chain by its CDR3 amino acid sequence plus V-gene family, and excluded reads lacking a unique V-gene family. A later analysis removed roughly 590 highly shared, low-generation-probability nucleotide sequences to deal with suspected cross-contamination and a sequencing artifact. In a later analysis, a clonal expansion index for each public chain was calculated from normalized within-repertoire ranks of inferred template counts. Generation probabilities in a later analysis came from a VDJ recombination model fitted to out-of-frame rearrangements, and those results were checked against IGoR. In a later analysis, TCR-TCR, TCR-HLA and TCR-CMV co-occurrence was scored with hypergeometric tests, and a repertoire-size bias correction was applied to TCR pairs. In a later analysis, false discovery rates were estimated by permuting HLA or CMV assignments 20 times. In a later analysis, co-occurring TCRs were grouped using DBSCAN, and TCRdist sequence similarity was added for clustering within HLA-allele-positive subsets. For co-occurrence clustering, repertoires with fewer than 30,000 or more than 120,000 public chains were excluded, along with five repertoires with anomalous nucleotide sharing. Imported from immuneACCESS, the table was reduced by TCRdb to in-frame sequences with V and J called. These copies leave out some clones; in studies compared against another copy, an unresolved V gene accounts for under half, and the cause of the remainder is not known. V and J calls and clone size follow that table, whereas D and trimming were derived from the DNA. The sample table contains a few hundred thousand clones; only one count was recorded for 75% to 85% of them. The leading ten clones occupy roughly 0.31% of the sample.

The cohort consisted of 600 or so healthy bone marrow donors. All cohort members were sampled while nominally healthy, although unrecorded immune exposures were likely present. The donor was CMV seronegative and belonged to the group of 352 seronegative cohort members. Every donor gave a peripheral blood sample, and the peripheral blood mononuclear cells from that sample were used for TCR beta sequencing. Genomic DNA was extracted from the blood cell samples with the Qiagen DNeasy Blood Extraction Kit. The data belong to a study of cytomegalovirus exposure and HLA in healthy donors (dated by TCRdb to 2015 to 2018). Looking at the study overall: In an earlier analysis of approximately 640 of the donors, 276 Gb of sequence data and some 100 million unique TCR beta sequences from roughly 190 million T cells were reported. The study aimed to test whether cataloging public T cell receptors could reveal signatures of past pathogen exposure. Rather than drawing on any new phenotypic data, the later analysis identified candidate immune exposures from TCR beta sequences and the way those sequences occurred across donors. Among 398 genotyped donors of the cohort, an average of around 240,000 unique TCR beta nucleotide sequences was sequenced per donor, of which about 18% were non-productive. Donor age, sex, ethnicity and CMV serostatus were compiled alongside the repertoire data. A later analysis re-analyzed previously published TCR beta repertoires from roughly 600 donors and added high-resolution HLA genotyping to study TCR occurrence patterns. The study used immunosequencing to profile the T cell repertoires of 600 to 850 subjects and linked those repertoires to cytomegalovirus serostatus. Along with the roughly 670-subject first cohort, a separate validation cohort of more than 90 different subjects was used. Typing coverage varied by locus: about 620-640 donors for A, B, C, DRB1 and DQB1; more than 500 for DQA1; over 600 for DPA1; around 490 for DPB1. The genetic ancestry cluster associated with self-reported Caucasian donors included about four fifths of the approximately 430 genotyped donors. An early release covering around 630 HLA-typed donors comprised approximately 290 gigabases of sequencing data and roughly 85 million unique TCR sequences. High-throughput TCR immunosequencing, statistical association of individual TCRs with disease status, and machine learning were combined to predict cytomegalovirus infection status. HLA typing covered class I and class II loci at four-digit resolution. Every repertoire in the discovery cohort had been generated on one and the same sequencing platform. Genome-wide SNP genotypes for about 65% of the roughly 700 donors were used in a later genetic analysis, which treated that subset as a discovery cohort. An earlier analysis of several hundred of the donors applied high-throughput TCR beta sequencing to assess whether each TCR beta V gene segment acted as functional or pseudogenic. Because of strong linkage in the cohort, roughly five DR-DQ haplotypes were treated as single units for association and clustering.

Beyond this particular receptor, the publication reports: A cluster of highly shared sequence variants was judged likely to represent a technical artifact of the sequencing pipeline. Because HLA typing was missing for some donors at each locus, association tests included only the typed subset. This cohort had only TCR beta chains sequenced, and the lack of alpha or paired-chain data limited which features could be detected. For the cohort, immune exposure information was limited to CMV serostatus. In both the original and validation cohorts, the classifier was reported to diagnose cytomegalovirus status with high specificity and sensitivity. According to a later genetic analysis, donors in an Asian-associated ancestry cluster had fewer N-insertions in productive TCRs than the approximately 670-donor mean. While some public TCRs were present in many individuals, most TCR sequences turned up only very rarely across donors. A later analysis found that most CMV-associated TCR beta chains appeared HLA-restricted, with HLA associations seemingly driven largely by CMV exposure. Because the 87-base-pair reads could not distinguish some IMGT-functional V segments, including TRBV6-2 and TRBV6-3, those segments were excluded. Roughly uniform sequencing depth across donors was assumed in presence/absence analyses, although this assumption may not hold. In a later analysis, TCR association rates were found to vary across HLA loci, with the most associated TCRs seen for DRB1 alleles and the fewest for HLA-C alleles. A later genetic analysis associated a missense DCLRE1C variant with V-gene and J-gene trimming of TCR beta chains, and an independent cohort replicated the association. Several of the top co-occurrence clusters appeared to be linked to parvovirus B19, influenza, CMV and Epstein-Barr virus, according to a later analysis. Because counts were too low, about 15 rarely observed V segments, including chromosome 9 orphons, were left out of the earlier analysis of about 620 of the donors. A further reported finding was that TCR beta sequences accurately predicted the HLA-A and HLA-B alleles for most subjects in the first cohort. An earlier analysis of around 600 of the donors showed that most TCR beta V segments appeared in productive rearrangements either about 90% or about 30% of the time, which broadly matched IMGT annotations. In the study, 164 TCR beta chains were listed as associated with cytomegalovirus. In vitro tests confirmed that a few of the cytomegalovirus-associated TCR beta chains recognize cytomegalovirus antigens. When HLA alleles, especially DR and DQ, strongly co-occurred, TCR associations were difficult to assign to individual alleles. A later analysis associated 15,000 or so TCR beta sequences with specific HLA alleles at a false discovery rate of 0.05. It was suggested by the authors that the approach could potentially be generalized to other disease states and immunological phenotypes. Correlated functional status among segregating V segments might be attributable to linkage disequilibrium, but an unknown experimental factor could not be ruled out. In a later analysis, HLA-associated TCR beta chains were found to be more clonally expanded and to have lower generation probabilities than equally common non-associated chains.

Material: PBMCs. The rearranged chain carries TRBV6-1 and TRBJ2-5; 9 nucleotides in the junction match TRBD2. The TCR originated in a girl between 2 and 10 years old in good health and CMV-seronegative. The DNA reads TGTGCCAGCAGCGAGCGGGGGGCTCAAGAGACCCAGTACTTC. Its protein reads: CASSERGAQETQYF.